This T cell receptor beta chain was documented in a study of cytomegalovirus exposure and HLA in healthy donors. Turning to this clone: Its specificity is not known.

General observations from the study: TRBV6-2, TRBV6-3 and some other V segments were unresolvable in 87-base-pair reads.

Trimming stripped 1 base from V and 2 bases from J, with 15 bases between. Germline lookup yields CDR1 SGHRS and CDR2 YFSETQ. The CDR3 loop spans 16 amino acids. The study ran its PCR with 60 Vbeta and 13 Jbeta primers. Some clones are missing from TCRdb's copy, which holds only in-frame ones; the method was immunoSEQ multiplex PCR. In the table there are 55,000 to 80,000 clones, roughly 80% of which are singletons. The material sequenced was PBMCs. The chain recombines TRBV5-1 with TRBJ1-2; tentatively, D is TRBD1 (6 bases). This clonotype originated in a woman aged 30 to 39 in good health and CMV-seronegative. CDR3 sequence reads: CASSLRLVDRNYGYTF. The DNA for the CDR3 is TGCGCCAGCAGCTTGCGGCTTGTGGACAGAAACTATGGCTACACCTTC. Variable domain in full (rest from reference TRBV5-1 and TRBJ1-2): KAGVTQTPRYLIKTRGQQVTLSCSPISGHRSVSWYQQTPGQGLQFLFEYFSETQRNKGNFPGRFSGRQFSNSRSEMNVSTLELGDSALYLCASSLRLVDRNYGYTFGSGTRLTVV.